The 2 T cell receptor beta chains in this list originate from one sample, sequenced in a study of cytomegalovirus exposure and HLA in healthy donors. The PCR had 60 Vbeta and 13 Jbeta primers. The assay was immunoSEQ multiplex PCR, and TCRdb's table has in-frame clones only and misses some. The sample has around 100,000 clones; roughly 68% are singletons. Sequenced input: PBMCs. The receptors originated from a man aged 25-45 years in good health and CMV-seropositive.

CDR3 residues: CASSLEPSGTWWQYV. The DNA for the CDR3 is TGTGCCAGCAGCTTAGAGCCTAGCGGGACGTGGTGGCAGTACGTC. The chain has TRBV11-2 and TRBJ2-7; 9 positions match TRBD2. The V gene end was trimmed by 0 bases and the J gene end by 9 bases; junction bases not matched to a gene: 9. This CDR3 has 15 amino acids. The germline CDR1 and CDR2 sequences are SGHAT and FQNNGV.

This clone was found a few times. The chain uses TRBV6-8 and TRBJ1-2; a weak D match, TRBD1 (6 bases). CDR1 MNHGY and CDR2 SAAAGT come from the germline V gene. The V and J ends lost 1 base and 8 bases respectively, with 14 bases between them. The CDR3 totals 14 residues. The CDR3 DNA follows: TGTGCCAGCAGTTACTTCCATGGGGGCGCGGGCTACACCTTC. Its protein is CASSYFHGGAGYTF.